This T cell receptor (beta chain) derives from a study of cytomegalovirus exposure and HLA in healthy donors. Study-wide context: Samples from HLA-typed donors yielded around 79 million unique TCRs in an early data release.

This clone was picked up a small number of times. A multiplex PCR was run with 60 Vbeta primers and 13 Jbeta primers. Per the original data handling: An analysis performed later counted around 80 million unique TCR beta chains (roughly 10 million of them shared). Sequencing used immunoSEQ multiplex PCR; TCRdb keeps in-frame clones, though not all of them. That table supplies the V and J calls and clone size; D and trimming were determined from the DNA. The data show about 190,000 clones, about 80% seen once. The source of this sequence is a middle-aged woman in good health and CMV-seronegative. The sequenced sample consisted of PBMCs.

CDR3 sequence (DNA): TGTGCCAGCAGCTTGCCGGGCGGGGAGCTGTTTTTT. It is translated as CASSLPGGELFF. The rearrangement links TRBV5-6 to TRBJ2-2; D remains ambiguous. The CDR3 is made up of 12 amino acids. V was clipped by 1 base and J by 7 bases, with 5 bases between them. The germline V gene has CDR1 SGHDT and CDR2 YYEEEE.